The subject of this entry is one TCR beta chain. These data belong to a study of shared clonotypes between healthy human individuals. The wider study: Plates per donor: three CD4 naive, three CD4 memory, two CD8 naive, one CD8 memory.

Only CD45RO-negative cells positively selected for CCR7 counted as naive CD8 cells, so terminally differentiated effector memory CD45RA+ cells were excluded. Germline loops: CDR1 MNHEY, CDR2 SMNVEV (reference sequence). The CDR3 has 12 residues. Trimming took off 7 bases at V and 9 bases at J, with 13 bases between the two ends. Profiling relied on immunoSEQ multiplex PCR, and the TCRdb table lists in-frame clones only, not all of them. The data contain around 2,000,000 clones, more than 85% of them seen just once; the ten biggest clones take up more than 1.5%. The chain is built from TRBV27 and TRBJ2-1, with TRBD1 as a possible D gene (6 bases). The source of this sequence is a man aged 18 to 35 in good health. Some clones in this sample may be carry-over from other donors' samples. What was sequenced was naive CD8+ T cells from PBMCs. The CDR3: CASTSTGIEQFF. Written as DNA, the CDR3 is TGTGCCAGCACCTCCACAGGGATTGAGCAGTTCTTC.